This entry concerns a single T cell receptor beta chain. In the source study's methods: Estimates of nucleated cell counts were drawn from the amplification of reference gene primers. Libraries were prepared by immunoSEQ multiplex PCR; TCRdb keeps only in-frame clonotypes and omits some of them. V and J calls and clone size are those listed in that table; D and trimming were worked out from the DNA. Found here are hundreds of thousands of clones, about 86% of them singletons; the top ten hold about 6%. Germline lookup yields CDR1 MNHEY and CDR2 SVGAGI. V dropped 10 bases and J dropped 7 bases, with 14 bases sitting between them. This CDR3 spans 11 amino acids. These data originate in a study of blood T cell repertoires in COVID-19. About the research overall: Samples came from the United States, Italy and Spain, spanning acute and convalescent COVID-19. PBMCs, B-cell-depleted T cells, or T cells provided the cDNA or gDNA that made up the material.

The sample taken for sequencing was peripheral blood. The sequence was obtained from a man aged 55 to 70 who had recovered from COVID-19. This sequence joins TRBV6-5 and TRBJ2-7, with D perhaps matching TRBD2 (7 bases). The CDR3 coding sequence is TGTGCCACCGTCGAGGGGGGGGAGCAGTACTTC. Translation gives CATVEGGEQYF.